This TCR beta chain was captured in a study of patients and donors after allogeneic stem cell transplantation (dated by TCRdb to about 2020). Reading from cysteine to phenylalanine, the CDR3 counts 15 amino acids. The read is trimmed to its CDR3 DNA, 45 bases read in frame from base 1. The junction shows trimming of 4 bases on V and 2 bases on J, plus 15 bases between the germline ends. The germline V gene supplies CDR1 SGHAT and CDR2 FQNNGV. The library was produced with RT-PCR. Sequenced using a NextSeq 550. TCRdb took the public reads, trimmed them with fastp at Q25, ran MiXCR for clone calling and kept in-frame beta chains. Rows with one shared CDR3 protein collapse into an entry with the most common genes and DNA. A total of 900,000 to 1,000,000 distinct CDR3 sequences appear in this sample, under 20% of them only once. The ten largest make up around 6% of the sample. For this clonotype: Its specific antigen is unknown. No base-level quality is on record; no much larger clone is a single base apart.

Sequencing input: blood, either unsorted or a sorted T cell fraction (not recorded which). The rearrangement combines TRBV11-2 with TRBJ2-7; the D gene is perhaps TRBD2, on 6 matching bases. The receptor comes from a human donor who was either an allogeneic HSCT recipient or a stem cell or donor lymphocyte infusion donor (not recorded which). It is not recorded whose cells these are; they may come from a transplant donor. Here the CDR3 is given as CASSSVRGSTYEQYF. Here is the DNA: TGTGCCAGCAGCTCCGTACGGGGGTCAACCTACGAGCAGTACTTC. Beyond the CDR3, the reference TRBV11-2 and TRBJ2-7 genes provide the residues; the full variable domain reads: EAGVAQSPRYKIIEKRQSVAFWCNPISGHATLYWYQQILGQGPKLLIQFQNNGVVDDSQLPKDRFSAERLKGVDSTLKIQPAKLEDSAVYLCASSSVRGSTYEQYFGPGTRLTVT.